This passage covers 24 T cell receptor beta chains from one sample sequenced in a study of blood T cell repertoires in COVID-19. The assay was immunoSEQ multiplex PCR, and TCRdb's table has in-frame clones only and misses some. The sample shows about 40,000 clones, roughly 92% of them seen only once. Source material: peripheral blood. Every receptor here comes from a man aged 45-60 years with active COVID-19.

The CDR3 nucleotides read TGTGCCAGCAGTTTGACAGGGATATTGGAAAAACTGTTTTTT. The encoded protein is CASSLTGILEKLFF. V usage is TRBV6-2 or TRBV6-3 and J usage is TRBJ1-4; TRBD1 matches at 7 bases. V gave up 4 bases and J gave up 8 bases; unmatched junction bases: 7. The CDR3 has 14 residues. Germline V CDR1 and CDR2: MNHEY, SVGEGT.

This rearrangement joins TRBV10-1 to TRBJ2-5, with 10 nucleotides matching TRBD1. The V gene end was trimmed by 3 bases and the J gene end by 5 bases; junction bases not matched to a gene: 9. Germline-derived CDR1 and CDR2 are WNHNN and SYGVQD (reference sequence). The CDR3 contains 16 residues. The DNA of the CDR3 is TGCGCCAGCAGTGATCAGACGGGACAGGGGAAGGAGACCCAGTACTTC. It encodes CASSDQTGQGKETQYF.

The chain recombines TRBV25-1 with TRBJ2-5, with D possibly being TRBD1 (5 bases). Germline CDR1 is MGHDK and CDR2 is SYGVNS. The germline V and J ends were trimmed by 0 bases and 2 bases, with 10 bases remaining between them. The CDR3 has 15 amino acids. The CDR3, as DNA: TGTGCCAGCAGTGAATACGGACATGCTCAAGAGACCCAGTACTTC. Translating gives CASSEYGHAQETQYF.

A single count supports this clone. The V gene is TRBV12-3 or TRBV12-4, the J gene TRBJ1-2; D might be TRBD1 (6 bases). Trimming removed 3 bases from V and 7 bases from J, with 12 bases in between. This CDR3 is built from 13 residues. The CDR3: CASSFNRDTGYTF. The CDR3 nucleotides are TGTGCCAGCAGTTTTAACAGGGATACTGGCTACACCTTC.

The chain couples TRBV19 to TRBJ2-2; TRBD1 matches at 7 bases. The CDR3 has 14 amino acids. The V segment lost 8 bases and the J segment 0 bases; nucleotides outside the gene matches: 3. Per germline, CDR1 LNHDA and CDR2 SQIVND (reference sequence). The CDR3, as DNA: TGTGCCAGTCGGACAGGAACGAACACCGGGGAGCTGTTTTTT. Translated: CASRTGTNTGELFF.

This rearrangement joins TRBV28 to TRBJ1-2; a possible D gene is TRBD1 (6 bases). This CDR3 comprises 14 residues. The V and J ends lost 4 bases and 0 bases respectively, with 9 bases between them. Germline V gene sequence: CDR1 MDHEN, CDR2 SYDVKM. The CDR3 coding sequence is TGTGCCAGCAGTTCTCAGGGGCCTAACTATGGCTACACCTTC. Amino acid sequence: CASSSQGPNYGYTF.

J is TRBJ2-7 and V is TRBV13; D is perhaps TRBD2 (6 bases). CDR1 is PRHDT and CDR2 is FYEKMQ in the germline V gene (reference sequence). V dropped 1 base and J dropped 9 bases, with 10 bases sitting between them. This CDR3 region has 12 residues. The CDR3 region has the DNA TGTGCCAGCAGCTTAGAAGGTAGCGGGCAGTACTTC. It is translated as CASSLEGSGQYF.

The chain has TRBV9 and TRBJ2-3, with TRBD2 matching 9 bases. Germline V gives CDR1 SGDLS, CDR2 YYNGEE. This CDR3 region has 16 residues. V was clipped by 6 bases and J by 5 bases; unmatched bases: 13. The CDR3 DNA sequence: TGTGCCAGCACCGATCTGACTAGCGGATGGGGAGATACGCAGTATTTT. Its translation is CASTDLTSGWGDTQYF. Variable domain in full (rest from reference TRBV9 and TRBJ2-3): DSGVTQTPKHLITATGQRVTLRCSPRSGDLSVYWYQQSLDQGLQFLIQYYNGEERAKGNILERFSAQQFPDLHSELNLSSLELGDSALYFCASTDLTSGWGDTQYFGPGTRLTVL.

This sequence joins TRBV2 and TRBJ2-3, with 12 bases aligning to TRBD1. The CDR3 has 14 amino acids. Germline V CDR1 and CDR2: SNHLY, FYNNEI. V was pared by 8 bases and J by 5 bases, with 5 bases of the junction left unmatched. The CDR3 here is CASSRDRGRDTQYF. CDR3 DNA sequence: TGTGCCAGCTCTCGGGACAGGGGGCGAGATACGCAGTATTTT.

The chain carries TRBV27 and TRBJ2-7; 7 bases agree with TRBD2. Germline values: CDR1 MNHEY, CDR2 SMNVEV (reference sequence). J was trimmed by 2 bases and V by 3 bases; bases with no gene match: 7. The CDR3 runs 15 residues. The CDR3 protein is CASSFGRENPYEQYF. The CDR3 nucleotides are TGTGCCAGCAGTTTTGGGCGGGAGAACCCCTACGAGCAGTACTTC.

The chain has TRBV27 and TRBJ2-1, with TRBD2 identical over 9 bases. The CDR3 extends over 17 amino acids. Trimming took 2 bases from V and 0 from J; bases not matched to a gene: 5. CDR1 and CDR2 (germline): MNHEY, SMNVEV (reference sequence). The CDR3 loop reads CASSLELAGSSYNEQFF. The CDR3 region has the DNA TGTGCCAGCAGTTTAGAGCTAGCGGGAAGCTCCTACAATGAGCAGTTCTTC.

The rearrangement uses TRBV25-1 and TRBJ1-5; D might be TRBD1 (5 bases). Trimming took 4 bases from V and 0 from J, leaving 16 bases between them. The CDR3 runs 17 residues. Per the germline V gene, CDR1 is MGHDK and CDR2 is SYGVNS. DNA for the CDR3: TGTGCCAGCAGTGCTGCCGGGGGATCGGGTAGCAATCAGCCCCAGCATTTT. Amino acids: CASSAAGGSGSNQPQHF.

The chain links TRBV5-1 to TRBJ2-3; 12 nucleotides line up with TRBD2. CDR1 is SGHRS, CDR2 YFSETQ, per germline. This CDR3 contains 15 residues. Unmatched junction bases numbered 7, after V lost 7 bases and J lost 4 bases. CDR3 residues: CASGRLAGASDTQYF. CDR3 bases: TGCGCCAGCGGAAGACTAGCGGGAGCGTCAGATACGCAGTATTTT. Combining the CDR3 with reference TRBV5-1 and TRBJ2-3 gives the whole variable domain KAGVTQTPRYLIKTRGQQVTLSCSPISGHRSVSWYQQTPGQGLQFLFEYFSETQRNKGNFPGRFSGRQFSNSRSEMNVSTLELGDSALYLCASGRLAGASDTQYFGPGTRLTVL.

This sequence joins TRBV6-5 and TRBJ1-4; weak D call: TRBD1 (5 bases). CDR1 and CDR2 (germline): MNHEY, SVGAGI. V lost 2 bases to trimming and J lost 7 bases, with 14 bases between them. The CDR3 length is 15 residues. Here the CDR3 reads CASSYADNGAEKLFF. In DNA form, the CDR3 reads TGTGCCAGCAGTTACGCGGACAACGGTGCTGAAAAACTGTTTTTT.

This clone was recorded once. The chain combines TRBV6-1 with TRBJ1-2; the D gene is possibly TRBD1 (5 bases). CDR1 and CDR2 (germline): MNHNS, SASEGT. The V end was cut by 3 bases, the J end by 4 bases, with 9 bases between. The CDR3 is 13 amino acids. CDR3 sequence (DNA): TGTGCCAGCAGTGATATGACAGTCTATGGCTACACCTTC. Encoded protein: CASSDMTVYGYTF.

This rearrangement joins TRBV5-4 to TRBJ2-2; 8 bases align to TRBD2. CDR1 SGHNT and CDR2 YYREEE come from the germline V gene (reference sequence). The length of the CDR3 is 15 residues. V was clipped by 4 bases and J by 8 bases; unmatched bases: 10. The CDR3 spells CASSPAGGRSGELFF. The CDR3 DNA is TGTGCCAGCAGCCCTGCGGGAGGACGATCGGGGGAGCTGTTTTTT. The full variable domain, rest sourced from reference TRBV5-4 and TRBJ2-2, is ETGVTQSPTHLIKTRGQQVTLRCSSQSGHNTVSWYQQALGQGPQFIFQYYREEENGRGNFPPRFSGLQFPNYSSELNVNALELDDSALYLCASSPAGGRSGELFFGEGSRLTVL.

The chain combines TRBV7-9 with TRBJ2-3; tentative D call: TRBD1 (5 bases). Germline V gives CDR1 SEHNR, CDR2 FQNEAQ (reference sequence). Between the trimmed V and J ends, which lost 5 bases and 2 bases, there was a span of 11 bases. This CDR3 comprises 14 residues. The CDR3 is CASSPTDPTDTQYF. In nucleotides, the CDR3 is TGTGCCAGCAGCCCGACAGATCCCACAGATACGCAGTATTTT.

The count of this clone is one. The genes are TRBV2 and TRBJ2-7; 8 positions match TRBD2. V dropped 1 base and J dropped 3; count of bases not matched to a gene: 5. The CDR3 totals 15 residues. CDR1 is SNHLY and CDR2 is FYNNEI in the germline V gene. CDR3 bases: TGTGCCAGCAGTGAAGATGGACTAGCCTTCTACGAGCAGTACTTC. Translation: CASSEDGLAFYEQYF.

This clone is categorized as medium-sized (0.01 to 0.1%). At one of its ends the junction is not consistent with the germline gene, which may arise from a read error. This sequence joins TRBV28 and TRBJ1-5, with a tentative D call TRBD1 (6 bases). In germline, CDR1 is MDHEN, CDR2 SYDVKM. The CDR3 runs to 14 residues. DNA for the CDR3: TGTGCCAGCAGTTGGACACAGGGCAATGAGCCCCAGCATTTT. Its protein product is CASSWTQGNEPQHF.

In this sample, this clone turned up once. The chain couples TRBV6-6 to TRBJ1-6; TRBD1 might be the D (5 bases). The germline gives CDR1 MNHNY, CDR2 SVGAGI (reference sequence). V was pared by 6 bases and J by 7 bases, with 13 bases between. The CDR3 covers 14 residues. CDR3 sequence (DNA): TGTGCCAGCAGCCCACAGGAGAGAAATTCACCCCTCCACTTT. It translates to CASSPQERNSPLHF.

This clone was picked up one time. CDR3 nucleotides: TGTGCCAGCAGCCGACCCCAGACAGGGGGCAATCAGTTCTATGGCTACACCTTC. Protein sequence: CASSRPQTGGNQFYGYTF. The chain couples TRBV5-4 to TRBJ1-2; 10 bases are shared with TRBD1. Per the germline V gene, CDR1 is SGHNT and CDR2 is YYREEE (reference sequence). V lost 4 bases to trimming and J lost 4 bases; unmatched junction nucleotides: 16. This CDR3 spans 18 amino acids.

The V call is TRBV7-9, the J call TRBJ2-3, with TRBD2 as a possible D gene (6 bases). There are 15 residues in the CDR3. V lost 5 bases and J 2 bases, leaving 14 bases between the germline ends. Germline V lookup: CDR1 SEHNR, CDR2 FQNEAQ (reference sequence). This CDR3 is CASSVGLLLTDTQYF. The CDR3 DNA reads TGTGCCAGCAGCGTGGGACTTCTCCTCACAGATACGCAGTATTTT.

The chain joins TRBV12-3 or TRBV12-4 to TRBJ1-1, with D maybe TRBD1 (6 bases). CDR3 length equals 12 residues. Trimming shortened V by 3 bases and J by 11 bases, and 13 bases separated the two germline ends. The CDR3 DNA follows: TGTGCCAGCAGTTTTATTAGGGGGACGGCTTTCTTT. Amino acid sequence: CASSFIRGTAFF.

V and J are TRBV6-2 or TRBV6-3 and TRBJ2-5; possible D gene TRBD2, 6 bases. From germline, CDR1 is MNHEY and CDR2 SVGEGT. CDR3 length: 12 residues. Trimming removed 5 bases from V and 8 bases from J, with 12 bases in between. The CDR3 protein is CASSGGVVTQYF. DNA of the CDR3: TGTGCCAGCAGTGGCGGGGTTGTAACCCAGTACTTC.